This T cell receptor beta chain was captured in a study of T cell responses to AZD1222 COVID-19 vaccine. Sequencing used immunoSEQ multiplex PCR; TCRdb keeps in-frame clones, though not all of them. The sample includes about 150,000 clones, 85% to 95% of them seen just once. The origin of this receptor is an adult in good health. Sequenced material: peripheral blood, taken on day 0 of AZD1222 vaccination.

DNA of the CDR3: TGTGCCAGCAGACCGGGACAGGGGAATCCCCTCCACTTT. Translation gives CASRPGQGNPLHF. V is TRBV6-5 and J is TRBJ1-6; 10 positions agree with TRBD1. With 6 bases clipped from V and 13 bases from J, the junction kept 6 bases outside the gene matches. In germline, CDR1 is MNHEY, CDR2 SVGAGI. This CDR3 is built from 13 residues.